The rows below give T cell receptor beta chains drawn from one sample of a study of T-cell memory formation after mild COVID-19. TCRdb redid the calling of the 5' RACE reads with MiXCR, one entry per CDR3 protein. Of 200,000 or so distinct CDR3 sequences listed, about 17% are singletons. Sequences were obtained from PBMCs or a T cell subset sorted from them (not recorded which). Receptor source: an adult woman who had mild COVID-19 (a few samples of this study predate the infection). Cell type and time point are not known. Both conserved end residues are part of each CDR3. D genes are given only for firm matches. Expanded clones are given a class, and other clones once, few, many or no size at all.

j_call | clone_size | d_call | cdr3_length | v_call | cdr3_aa | cdr3_nt
TRBJ1-5 | . | . | 13 | TRBV29-1 | CSVSLGSNQPQHF | TGCAGCGTTTCTCTGGGTAGCAATCAGCCCCAGCATTTT
TRBJ2-2 | few | . | 15 | TRBV7-6 | CASSPVIVDTGELFF | TGTGCCAGCAGCCCTGTAATTGTTGACACCGGGGAGCTGTTTTTT
TRBJ2-3 | few | TRBD2 | 19 | TRBV20-1 | CSARTLGTSGREGTDTQYF | TGCAGTGCTAGAACACTCGGGACTAGCGGGAGAGAAGGAACAGATACGCAGTATTTT
TRBJ1-3 | few | . | 15 | TRBV12-3/TRBV12-4 | CASSLAGASGNTIYF | TGTGCCAGCAGTTTAGCGGGGGCTTCTGGAAACACCATATATTTT
TRBJ1-2 | . | . | 14 | TRBV2 | CASSDPDSLYGYTF | TGTGCCAGCAGTGACCCTGACAGCTTGTATGGCTACACCTTC
TRBJ2-7 | few | . | 10 | TRBV20-1 | CSAETGLPYF | TGCAGTGCTGAGACTGGGCTACCGTACTTC
TRBJ1-5 | few | . | 16 | TRBV6-5 | CASSPLAIQRNQPQHF | TGTGCCAGCAGCCCACTGGCCATTCAGCGGAATCAGCCCCAGCATTTT
TRBJ2-3 | few | . | 16 | TRBV6-5 | CASRNTGTRPTDTQYF | TGTGCCAGCAGGAATACCGGGACTCGACCCACAGATACGCAGTATTTT
TRBJ2-1 | . | . | 14 | TRBV2 | CASLLAGLSNEQFF | TGTGCCAGCCTCCTGGCGGGATTATCCAATGAGCAGTTCTTC
TRBJ2-5 | . | . | 16 | TRBV7-9 | CASSFSGLGRGETQYF | TGTGCCAGCAGCTTCTCAGGGCTAGGGCGGGGAGAGACCCAGTACTTC
TRBJ2-1 | . | . | 20 | TRBV7-3 | CASSSRGFYGTPNSYNEQFF | TGTGCCAGCAGCTCAAGAGGGTTTTACGGGACACCGAACTCCTACAATGAGCAGTTCTTC
TRBJ2-5 | . | TRBD2 | 16 | TRBV4-2 | CASSQEGRDYQETQYF | TGTGCCAGCAGCCAAGAGGGAAGGGACTATCAAGAGACCCAGTACTTC
TRBJ2-1 | . | TRBD2 | 12 | TRBV29-1 | CSGALADNEQFF | TGCAGCGGAGCCCTAGCGGACAATGAGCAGTTCTTC
TRBJ2-7 | . | TRBD2 | 15 | TRBV3-1 | CASSQRTSGDYEQYF | TGTGCCAGCAGCCAAAGGACTAGCGGGGACTACGAGCAGTACTTC
TRBJ2-3 | many | TRBD2 | 16 | TRBV12-3/TRBV12-4 | CASSPLAGGSTDTQYF | TGTGCCAGCAGTCCCTTAGCGGGGGGGTCCACAGATACGCAGTATTTT
TRBJ2-3 | few | . | 14 | TRBV24-1 | CATSDRAPADTQYF | TGTGCCACCAGTGATCGGGCCCCCGCCGATACGCAGTATTTT
TRBJ1-2 | few | TRBD1 | 14 | TRBV10-3 | CAISSGTEAFGYTF | TGTGCCATCAGTTCCGGGACAGAGGCCTTTGGCTACACCTTC
TRBJ2-7 | few | . | 14 | TRBV7-2 | CASSGQGHVDEQYF | TGTGCCAGCAGCGGGCAGGGGCATGTCGACGAGCAGTACTTC
TRBJ2-2 | . | TRBD1 | 16 | TRBV5-8 | CASSKYTGANTGELFF | TGTGCCAGCAGCAAGTACACAGGGGCGAACACCGGGGAGCTGTTTTTT
TRBJ1-5 | few | . | 13 | TRBV28 | CASIGTANQPQHF | TGTGCCAGCATCGGGACGGCGAATCAGCCCCAGCATTTT
TRBJ1-1 | few | . | 12 | TRBV20-1 | CSAGFIGFEAFF | TGCAGTGCAGGCTTCATCGGCTTTGAAGCTTTCTTT
TRBJ1-3 | . | . | 15 | TRBV7-9 | CASSSRGTSGNTIYF | TGTGCCAGCAGCTCCCGGGGGACCTCTGGAAACACCATATATTTT
TRBJ2-1 | many | . | 15 | TRBV24-1 | CATSDPTGLTNEQFF | TGTGCCACCAGTGACCCGACCGGACTAACCAATGAGCAGTTCTTC
TRBJ2-3 | many | . | 12 | TRBV6-5 | CASSRTGDTQYF | TGTGCCAGCAGTCGTACGGGAGATACGCAGTATTTT
TRBJ2-5 | . | TRBD1 | 14 | TRBV19 | CASSRQGRRETQYF | TGTGCCAGTAGTAGACAGGGCCGAAGGGAGACCCAGTACTTC
TRBJ1-6 | . | . | 15 | TRBV7-9 | CASSLAIGASSPLHF | TGTGCCAGCAGCTTAGCAATCGGGGCGTCATCACCCCTCCACTTT
TRBJ2-1 | few | . | 16 | TRBV18 | CASSPPGSSNNNEQFF | TGTGCCAGCTCACCACCGGGATCCTCTAATAACAATGAGCAGTTCTTC
TRBJ1-6 | . | . | 12 | TRBV19 | CASKTVDSPLHF | TGTGCCAGTAAGACCGTTGATTCACCCCTCCACTTT
TRBJ2-7 | few | TRBD2 | 15 | TRBV7-3 | CASSLGLAGVVEQYF | TGTGCCAGCAGCTTAGGGCTAGCGGGTGTGGTCGAGCAGTACTTC
TRBJ2-7 | . | . | 16 | TRBV6-5 | CASSYSTPKLSYEQYF | TGTGCCAGCAGTTACTCGACCCCGAAACTTTCCTACGAGCAGTACTTC
TRBJ2-3 | few | TRBD2 | 14 | TRBV29-1 | CSVGVAGGADTQYF | TGCAGCGTTGGGGTAGCGGGGGGGGCAGATACGCAGTATTTT
TRBJ2-2 | few | . | 13 | TRBV10-3 | CAIGRPREGELFF | TGTGCCATCGGAAGGCCGAGAGAGGGGGAGCTGTTTTTT
TRBJ2-1 | few | . | 15 | TRBV9 | CASSPTPASYNEQFF | TGTGCCAGCAGCCCAACTCCGGCGTCTTACAATGAGCAGTTCTTC
TRBJ2-1 | few | . | 15 | TRBV20-1 | CSARAGRGSYNEQFF | TGCAGTGCTAGAGCCGGGCGGGGCTCCTACAATGAGCAGTTCTTC
TRBJ2-7 | few | . | 11 | TRBV7-2 | CASSLDFEQYF | TGTGCCAGCAGCTTAGACTTCGAGCAGTACTTC
TRBJ2-3 | few | . | 15 | TRBV6-7 | CASSYLGFPVRTQYF | TGTGCCAGCAGTTACCTGGGTTTTCCCGTGAGGACGCAGTATTTT
TRBJ2-1 | many | . | 12 | TRBV19 | CASSRQSNEQFF | TGTGCCAGTAGTAGACAGAGCAATGAGCAGTTCTTC
TRBJ1-5 | . | . | 18 | TRBV6-2/TRBV6-3 | CASSYPHDGRYSNQPQHF | TGTGCCAGCAGTTACCCTCATGATGGCCGTTATAGCAATCAGCCCCAGCATTTT
TRBJ2-2 | . | TRBD1 | 15 | TRBV7-3 | CASSAPGGEAGELFF | TGTGCCAGCAGCGCCCCAGGGGGCGAGGCCGGGGAGCTGTTTTTT